This TCR beta chain derives from a study of OX40 agonist ivuxolimab in advanced cancers. Study as a whole: The patients got ivuxolimab, which is an agonistic anti-OX40 (CD134) antibody. Every 2 weeks, ivuxolimab was infused into the patients intravenously at between 0.01 and 10 mg/kg. Study results and caveats: Patients with a partial response at 0.1-3.0 mg/kg had among the lowest clonal expansion.

As for this clone: Its antigen is not identified.

Patients who had autoimmune disease history or got systemic immunosuppression were left out. This table comes from immunoSEQ multiplex PCR, and its TCRdb copy is limited to in-frame clones, with some not included. Of 90,000 to 130,000 clones in the sample, over 85% were seen once. Trimming removed 0 bases from V and 3 bases from J, with 13 bases in between. The CDR3 consists of 16 residues. From germline, CDR1 is ENHRY and CDR2 SYGVKD. The chain uses TRBV10-3 and TRBJ2-3; a possible D gene is TRBD2 (7 bases). Sequenced material: CD4+ or CD8+ T cells sorted from blood, taken in a trial of the OX40 agonist ivuxolimab. This TCR was recovered from an adult with an advanced solid tumor such as melanoma, head and neck, liver or kidney cancer. The DNA for the CDR3 is TGTGCCATCAGTGAGTCGAGGGGGGGGGCGACAGATACGCAGTATTTT. Translated: CAISESRGGATDTQYF.